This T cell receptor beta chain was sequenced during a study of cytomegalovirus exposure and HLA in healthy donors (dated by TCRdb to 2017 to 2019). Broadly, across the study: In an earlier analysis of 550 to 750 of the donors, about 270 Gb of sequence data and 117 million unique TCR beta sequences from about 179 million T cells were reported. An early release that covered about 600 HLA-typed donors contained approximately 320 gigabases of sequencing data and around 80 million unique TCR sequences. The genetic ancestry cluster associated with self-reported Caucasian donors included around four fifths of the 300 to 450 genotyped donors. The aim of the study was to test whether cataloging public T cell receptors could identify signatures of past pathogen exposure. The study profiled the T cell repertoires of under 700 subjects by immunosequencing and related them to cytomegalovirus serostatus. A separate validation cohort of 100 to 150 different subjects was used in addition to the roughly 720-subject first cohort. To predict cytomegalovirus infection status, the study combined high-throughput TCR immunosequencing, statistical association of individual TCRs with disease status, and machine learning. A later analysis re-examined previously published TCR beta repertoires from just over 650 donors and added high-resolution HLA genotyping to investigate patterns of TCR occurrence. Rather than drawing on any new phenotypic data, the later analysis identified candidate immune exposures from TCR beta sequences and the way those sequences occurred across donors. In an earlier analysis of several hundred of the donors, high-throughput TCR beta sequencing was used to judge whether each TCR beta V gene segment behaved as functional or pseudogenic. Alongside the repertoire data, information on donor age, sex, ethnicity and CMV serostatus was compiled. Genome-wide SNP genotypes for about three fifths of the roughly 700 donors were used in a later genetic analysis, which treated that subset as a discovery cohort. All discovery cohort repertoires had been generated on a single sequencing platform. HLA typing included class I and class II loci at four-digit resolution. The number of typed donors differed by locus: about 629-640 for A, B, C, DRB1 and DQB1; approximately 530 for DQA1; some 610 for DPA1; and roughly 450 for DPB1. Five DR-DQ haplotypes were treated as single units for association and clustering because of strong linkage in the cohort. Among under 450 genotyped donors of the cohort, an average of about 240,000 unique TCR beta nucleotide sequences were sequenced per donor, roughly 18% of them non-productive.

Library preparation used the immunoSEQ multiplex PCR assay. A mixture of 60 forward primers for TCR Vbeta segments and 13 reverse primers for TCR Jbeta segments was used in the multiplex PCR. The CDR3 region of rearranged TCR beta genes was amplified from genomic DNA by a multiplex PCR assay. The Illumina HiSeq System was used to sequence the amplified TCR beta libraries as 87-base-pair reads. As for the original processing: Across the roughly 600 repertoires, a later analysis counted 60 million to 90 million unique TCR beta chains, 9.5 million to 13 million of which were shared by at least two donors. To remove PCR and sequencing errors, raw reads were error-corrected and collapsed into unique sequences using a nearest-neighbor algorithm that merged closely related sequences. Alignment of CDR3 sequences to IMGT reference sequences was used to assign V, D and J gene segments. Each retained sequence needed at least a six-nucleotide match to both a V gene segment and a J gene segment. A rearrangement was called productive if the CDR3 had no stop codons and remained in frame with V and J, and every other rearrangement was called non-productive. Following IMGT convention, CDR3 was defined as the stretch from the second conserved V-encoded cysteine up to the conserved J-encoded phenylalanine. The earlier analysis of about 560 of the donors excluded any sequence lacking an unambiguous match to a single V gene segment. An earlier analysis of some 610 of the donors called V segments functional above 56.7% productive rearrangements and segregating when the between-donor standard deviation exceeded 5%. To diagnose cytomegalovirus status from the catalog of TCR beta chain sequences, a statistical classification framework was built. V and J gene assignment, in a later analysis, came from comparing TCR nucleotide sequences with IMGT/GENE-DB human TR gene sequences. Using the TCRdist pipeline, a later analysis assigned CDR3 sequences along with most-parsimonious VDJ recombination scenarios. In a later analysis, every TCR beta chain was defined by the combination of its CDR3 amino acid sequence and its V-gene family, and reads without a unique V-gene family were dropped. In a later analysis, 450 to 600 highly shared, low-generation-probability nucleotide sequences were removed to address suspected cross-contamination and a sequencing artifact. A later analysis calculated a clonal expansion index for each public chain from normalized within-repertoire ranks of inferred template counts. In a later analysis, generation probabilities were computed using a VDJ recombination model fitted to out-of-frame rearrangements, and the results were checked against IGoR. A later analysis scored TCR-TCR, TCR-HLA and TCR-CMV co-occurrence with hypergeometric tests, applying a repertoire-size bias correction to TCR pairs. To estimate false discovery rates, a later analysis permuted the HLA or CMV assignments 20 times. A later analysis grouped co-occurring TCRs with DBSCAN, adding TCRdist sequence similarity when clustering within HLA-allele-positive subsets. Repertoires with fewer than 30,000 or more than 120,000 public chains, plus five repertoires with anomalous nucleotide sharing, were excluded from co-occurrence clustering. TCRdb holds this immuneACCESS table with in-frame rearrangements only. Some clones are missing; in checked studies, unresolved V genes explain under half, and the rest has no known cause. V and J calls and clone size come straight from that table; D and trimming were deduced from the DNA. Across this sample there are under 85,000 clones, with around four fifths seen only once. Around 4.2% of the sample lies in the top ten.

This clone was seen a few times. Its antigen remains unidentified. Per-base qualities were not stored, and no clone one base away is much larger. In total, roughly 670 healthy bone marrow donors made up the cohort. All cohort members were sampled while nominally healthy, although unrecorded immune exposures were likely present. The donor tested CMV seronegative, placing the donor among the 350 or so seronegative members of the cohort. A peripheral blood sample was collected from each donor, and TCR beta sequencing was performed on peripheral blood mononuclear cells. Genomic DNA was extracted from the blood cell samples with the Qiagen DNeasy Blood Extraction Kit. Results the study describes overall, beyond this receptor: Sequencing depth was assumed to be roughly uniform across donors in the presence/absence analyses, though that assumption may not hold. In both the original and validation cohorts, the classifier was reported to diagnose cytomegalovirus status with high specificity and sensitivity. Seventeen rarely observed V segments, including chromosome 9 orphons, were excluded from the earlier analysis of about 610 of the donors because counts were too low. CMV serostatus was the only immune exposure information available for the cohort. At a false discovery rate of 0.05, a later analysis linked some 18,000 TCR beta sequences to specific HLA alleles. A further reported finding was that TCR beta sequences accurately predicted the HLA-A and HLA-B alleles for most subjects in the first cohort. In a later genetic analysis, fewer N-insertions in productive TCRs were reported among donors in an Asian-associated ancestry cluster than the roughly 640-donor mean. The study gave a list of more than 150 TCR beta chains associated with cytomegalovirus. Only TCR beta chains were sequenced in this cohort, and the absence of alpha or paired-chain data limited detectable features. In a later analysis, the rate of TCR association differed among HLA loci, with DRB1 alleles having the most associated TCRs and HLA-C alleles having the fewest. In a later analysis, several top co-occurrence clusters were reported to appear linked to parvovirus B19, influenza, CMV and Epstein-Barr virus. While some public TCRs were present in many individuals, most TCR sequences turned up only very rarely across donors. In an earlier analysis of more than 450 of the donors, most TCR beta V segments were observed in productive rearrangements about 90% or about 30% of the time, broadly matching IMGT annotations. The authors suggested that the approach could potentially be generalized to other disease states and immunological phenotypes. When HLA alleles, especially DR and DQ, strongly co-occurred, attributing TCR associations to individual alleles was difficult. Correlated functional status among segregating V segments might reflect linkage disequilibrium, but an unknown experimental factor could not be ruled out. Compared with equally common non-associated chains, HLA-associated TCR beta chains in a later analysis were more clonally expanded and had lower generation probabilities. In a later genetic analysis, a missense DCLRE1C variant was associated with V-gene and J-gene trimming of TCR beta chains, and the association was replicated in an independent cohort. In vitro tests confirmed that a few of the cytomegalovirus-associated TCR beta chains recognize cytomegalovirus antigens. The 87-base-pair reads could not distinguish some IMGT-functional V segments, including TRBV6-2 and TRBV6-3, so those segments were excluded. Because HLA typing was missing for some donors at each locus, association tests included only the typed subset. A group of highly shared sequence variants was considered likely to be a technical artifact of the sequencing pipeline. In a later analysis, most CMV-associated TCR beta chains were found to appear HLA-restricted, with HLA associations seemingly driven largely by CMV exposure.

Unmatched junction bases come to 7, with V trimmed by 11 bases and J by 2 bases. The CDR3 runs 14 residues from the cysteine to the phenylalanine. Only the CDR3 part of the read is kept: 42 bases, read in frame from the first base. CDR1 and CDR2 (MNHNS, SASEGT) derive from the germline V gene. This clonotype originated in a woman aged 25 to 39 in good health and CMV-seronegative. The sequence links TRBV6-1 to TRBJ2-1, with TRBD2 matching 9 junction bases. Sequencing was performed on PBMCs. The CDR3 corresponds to CAARERGAYNEQFF. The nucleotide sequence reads TGTGCCGCCCGGGAGCGGGGGGCCTACAATGAGCAGTTCTTC.